This is a list of T cell receptor beta chains from one sample in a study of T-cell memory formation after mild COVID-19. MiXCR, run by TCRdb on the 5' RACE reads, gives a single entry per CDR3 protein. The top ten hold 2% to 2.5% of the sample, which has almost 250,000 distinct CDR3 sequences, 15% to 19% seen once. Material for sequencing was PBMCs or a T cell subset sorted from them (not recorded which). The receptors come from an adult woman who had mild COVID-19 (a few samples of this study predate the infection). Cell type and time point are not known. The CDR3 runs from the conserved cysteine through the conserved F or W. The order of the fields is J gene, V gene, CDR3 protein.

TRBJ1-2,TRBV7-9,CASSFVGIYGYTF
TRBJ2-7,TRBV7-3,CASSPGTGSYEQYF
TRBJ2-3,TRBV2,CASSFDRFRTDTQYF
TRBJ1-2,TRBV6-5,CASSYSTTRDGGYTF
TRBJ1-4,TRBV20-1,CSARRRQGAGEKLFF
TRBJ2-7,TRBV5-1,CASSLSTLTYEQYF
TRBJ1-6,TRBV20-1,CSVQPSSYNSPLHF
TRBJ1-4,TRBV2,CASSEERVTEKLFF
TRBJ1-2,TRBV29-1,CSVRDSVGYTF
TRBJ2-3,TRBV2,CASSEALFTDTQYF